This T cell receptor beta chain was documented in a study of cytomegalovirus exposure and HLA in healthy donors. Separation from the roughly 670-subject first cohort characterized the roughly 120-subject validation cohort, to which the donors belonged. Profiling relied on immunoSEQ multiplex PCR, and the TCRdb table lists in-frame clones only, not all of them. The sample shows a few hundred thousand clones, around nine tenths of them seen only once. Study outcomes and limitations: Most TCR sequences were uncommon, yet certain public TCRs appeared in many donors. The tendency of first-cohort TCR clusters to co-occur in the 120 or so validation repertoires was identified by a subsequent analysis. In vitro testing confirmed a few CMV-associated chains as specific for CMV antigens.

Germline CDR1 MGHDK, CDR2 SYGVNS. The CDR3 is 13 residues long. Trimming removed 6 bases at V and 0 bases at J, with 8 bases between. In this sample, this clone turned up a few times. Its antigen is not known. The sequence derives from a woman between 18 and 29 years old in good health and CMV-seronegative. The sample consisted of PBMCs. The gene calls are TRBV25-1 and TRBJ1-2; D gene ambiguous. CDR3 sequence reads: CASSQLTNYGYTF. CDR3 coding DNA: TGTGCCAGCAGCCAACTCACTAACTATGGCTACACCTTC.